Below, 23 T cell receptor beta chains from the same sample are listed, as sequenced in a study of CD8+ T cells in alopecia areata. Regarding treatment: oral pan-JAK inhibitor, 5-10 mg twice daily. TCR sequencing used cDNA made by reverse transcription of extracted RNA. TCRdb's copy holds only in-frame clones and misses some; the assay was immunoSEQ multiplex PCR. The sample has 200,000 to 250,000 clones; 64% are singletons. Sequences were derived from CD4+ T cells sorted from blood, sampled at week 4, from a patient treated with tofacitinib. Source of these receptors: a human donor with alopecia areata.

The chain is built from TRBV15 and TRBJ1-5; TRBD1 is a possible D gene (5 bases). CDR1 is LNHNV, CDR2 YYDKDF, per germline (reference sequence). CDR3 length: 14 amino acids. Trimming pared 11 bases from V and 0 bases from J, leaving 14 bases between. CDR3: CAQTPGISNQPQHF. The CDR3 bases are TGTGCCCAAACGCCAGGGATTAGCAATCAGCCCCAGCATTTT.

This clone was seen a few times. The V call is TRBV4-1, the J call TRBJ2-5; D gene uncertain. V lost 4 bases, J lost 4 bases, and 16 bases lay in between. The CDR3 is made up of 15 amino acids. Germline lookup yields CDR1 MGHRA and CDR2 YSYEKL. CDR3 bases: TGCGCCAGCAGCCTGGGCCCGGTAACTTCAGAGACCCAGTACTTC. It specifies CASSLGPVTSETQYF.

V gene TRBV4-2 combines with J gene TRBJ2-5; D is unresolved. This CDR3 is built from 11 residues. Germline V CDR1 and CDR2: LGHNA, YNFKEQ. Trimming took 8 bases from V and 5 from J, leaving 9 bases between them. This chain's CDR3 is CASYIKETQYF. CDR3 nucleotides: TGTGCCAGCTACATTAAGGAGACCCAGTACTTC.

This sequence joins TRBV7-8 and TRBJ2-5; 7 nucleotides agree with TRBD2. In germline, CDR1 is SGHVS, CDR2 FQNEAQ. The CDR3 is made up of 15 amino acids. The V segment lost 2 bases and the J segment 4 bases; nucleotides outside the gene matches: 7. The CDR3: CASSLRTSETETQYF. CDR3 DNA: TGTGCCAGCAGCTTAAGAACTAGCGAGACAGAGACCCAGTACTTC.

The V and J genes are TRBV2 and TRBJ2-2; 8 bases map to TRBD2. This CDR3 spans 15 amino acids. Germline V gene lookup returns CDR1 SNHLY and CDR2 FYNNEI. Trimming cost V 6 bases and J 1 base; bases outside gene matches: 4. Here the CDR3 DNA reads TGTGCCAGCAGACCGGGGGGGCAGAACACCGGGGAGCTGTTTTTT. Residues: CASRPGGQNTGELFF.

V and J are TRBV29-1 and TRBJ1-6, with unresolved D. The CDR3 has 16 amino acids. Germline V gene data show CDR1 as SQVTM and CDR2 as ANQGSEA. This chain's CDR3 is CRDYLSFRSYNSPLHF. CDR3 nucleotides: TGCAGGGACTACTTAAGTTTTCGCTCCTATAATTCACCCCTCCACTTT.

V is TRBV5-1 and J is TRBJ2-5, with 7 positions matching TRBD1. V shed 4 bases and J 5 bases; nucleotides not matched to a gene: 8. This CDR3 spans 14 amino acids. Looked up from germline, CDR1 is SGHRS and CDR2 is YFSETQ. In DNA form, the CDR3 reads TGCGCCAGCAGCGCCACAGGGGTTGGGGAGACCCAGTACTTC. Translating gives CASSATGVGETQYF.

This clone appeared once. The V call is TRBV2, the J call TRBJ1-1; D possibly corresponds to TRBD1 (5 bases). Germline CDR1 reads SNHLY; CDR2 reads FYNNEI. Trimming pared 7 bases from V and 7 bases from J, leaving 16 bases between. The CDR3 sequence is 13 residues long. CDR3 protein: CASNSPSGIEAFF. The CDR3 DNA reads TGTGCCAGCAACTCACCCTCAGGGATTGAAGCTTTCTTT.

This clone was detected only once. V usage is TRBV30 and J usage is TRBJ2-5; possibly TRBD1 for D (6 bases). Trimming stripped 2 bases from V and 1 base from J, with 8 bases between. Germline CDR1 and CDR2: GTSNPN and SVGIG (reference sequence). This CDR3 is 13 amino acids long. The chain's CDR3 is CAWSRGSQETQYF. The CDR3 nucleotides are TGTGCCTGGAGTAGGGGGAGCCAAGAGACCCAGTACTTC.

The chain recombines TRBV7-8 with TRBJ2-3; D is perhaps TRBD2 (5 bases). Germline lookup yields CDR1 SGHVS and CDR2 FQNEAQ. Trimming pared 2 bases from V and 2 bases from J, leaving 8 bases between. This CDR3 is 14 amino acids long. In DNA, the CDR3 is TGTGCCAGCAGCTTAAAGCGGTCCACAGATACGCAGTATTTT. It encodes CASSLKRSTDTQYF.

This clone was picked up one time. This chain uses TRBV5-6 with TRBJ2-7, with D possibly matching TRBD1 (6 bases). Trimming stripped 0 bases from V and 0 bases from J, with 10 bases between. In germline, CDR1 is SGHDT, CDR2 YYEEEE. This CDR3 has 15 amino acids. CDR3 region: CASSLVGHLSYEQYF. CDR3 nucleotides: TGTGCCAGCAGCTTGGTGGGACATCTCTCCTACGAGCAGTACTTC.

V and J are TRBV14 and TRBJ2-5, with unresolved D. Germline V gene lookup returns CDR1 SGHDN and CDR2 FVKESK. CDR3 length: 13 amino acids. V dropped 2 bases and J dropped 7 bases, with 11 bases sitting between them. In nucleotides, the CDR3 is TGTGCCAGCAGCCAATTCTCGGCCCGGACCCAGTACTTC. Translation: CASSQFSARTQYF.

J is TRBJ1-2 and V is TRBV29-1, with unresolved D. CDR1 and CDR2 (germline): SQVTM, ANQGSEA. The CDR3 sequence is 14 residues long. V was trimmed by 3 bases and J by 3 bases, leaving 14 bases between them. CDR3 protein: CSVDISGRDYGYTF. For the CDR3, the DNA is TGCAGCGTTGATATATCAGGACGCGACTATGGCTACACCTTC.

This clone was seen just once. The chain uses TRBV29-1 and TRBJ2-5; D possibly corresponds to TRBD2 (5 bases). The CDR3 covers 13 residues. Germline CDR1 is SQVTM and CDR2 is ANQGSEA. V lost 8 bases and J 5 bases, leaving 18 bases between the germline ends. CDR3 loop: CSPERERMETQYF. The CDR3, as DNA: TGCAGCCCCGAAAGGGAGAGGATGGAGACCCAGTACTTC. Variable domain in full (rest from reference TRBV29-1 and TRBJ2-5): SAVISQKPSRDICQRGTSLTIQCQVDSQVTMMFWYRQQPGQSLTLIATANQGSEATYESGFVIDKFPISRPNLTFSTLTVSNMSPEDSSIYLCSPERERMETQYFGPGTRLLVL.

This clone was observed a handful of times. The V gene is TRBV5-1, the J gene TRBJ1-2, with 7 positions matching TRBD1. The CDR3 runs 13 residues. CDR1 and CDR2 from the germline V gene are SGHRS and YFSETQ. V lost 4 bases and J lost 3; bases outside the gene matches: 3. The CDR3 DNA reads as TGCGCCAGCAGCGGGGACAGTTACTATGGCTACACCTTC. Translating it yields CASSGDSYYGYTF.

The chain recombines TRBV5-1 with TRBJ2-2; 11 bases are a match to TRBD2. Germline CDR1 is SGHRS and CDR2 is YFSETQ. V was pared by 0 bases and J by 6 bases, with 4 bases of the junction left unmatched. This CDR3 has 16 amino acids. CDR3 bases: TGCGCCAGCAGCTTGGCCGGGACTAGCGGTGCCGGGGAGCTGTTTTTT. The encoded protein is CASSLAGTSGAGELFF.

The rearrangement joins TRBV6-1 to TRBJ2-3; D not resolved. This CDR3 has 10 amino acids. Germline values: CDR1 MNHNS, CDR2 SASEGT. The V end lost 8 bases, the J end lost 9 bases, and 9 bases lay between the germline ends. CDR3: CASGPKTQYF. The CDR3 nucleotides are TGTGCCAGCGGTCCTAAAACGCAGTATTTT.

V gene TRBV23-1 combines with J gene TRBJ1-4; TRBD1 is a possible D gene (5 bases). TRBV23-1 belongs to the ORF category, with a function that is uncertain. Trimming took 2 bases from V and 6 from J, leaving 10 bases between them. This CDR3 is built from 14 residues. CDR3 DNA: TGCGCCAGCAGTCAAAGGGGTGGTGATGAAAAACTGTTTTTT. It yields the protein CASSQRGGDEKLFF.

J is TRBJ1-4 and V is TRBV6-6; D unresolved. V dropped 0 bases and J dropped 8 bases, with 10 bases sitting between them. From germline, CDR1 is MNHNY and CDR2 SVGAGI (reference sequence). This CDR3 contains 14 residues. The CDR3 nucleotides read TGTGCCAGCAGTTACTCTTCCAAGGGAGAAAAACTGTTTTTT. It translates to CASSYSSKGEKLFF.

This rearrangement joins TRBV11-3 to TRBJ2-1; maybe TRBD2 (5 bases). CDR1 SGHNT and CDR2 YENEEA come from the germline V gene. The CDR3 has 14 residues. Between the trimmed V and J ends, which lost 4 bases and 6 bases, there was a span of 13 bases. The DNA of the CDR3 is TGTGCCAGCAGCTCGAGGGCCAATTCCAATGAGCAGTTCTTC. Translation gives CASSSRANSNEQFF. The entire variable domain, with the rest obtained from reference TRBV11-3 and TRBJ2-1, is as follows: EAGVVQSPRYKIIEKKQPVAFWCNPISGHNTLYWYLQNLGQGPELLIRYENEEAVDDSQLPKDRFSAERLKGVDSTLKIQPAELGDSAVYLCASSSRANSNEQFFGPGTRLTVL.

The rearrangement uses TRBV5-6 and TRBJ1-6, with D tentatively TRBD1 (6 bases). The CDR3 contains 16 residues. CDR1 and CDR2 (germline): SGHDT, YYEEEE. Trimming removed 4 bases at V and 7 bases at J, with 18 bases between. The chain's CDR3 is CASSTEGGSGNSPLHF. CDR3 sequence (DNA): TGTGCCAGCAGCACGGAAGGGGGTTCCGGCAATTCACCCCTCCACTTT. The variable domain in full, with the rest retrieved from reference TRBV5-6 and TRBJ1-6, is DAGVTQSPTHLIKTRGQQVTLRCSPKSGHDTVSWYQQALGQGPQFIFQYYEEEERQRGNFPDRFSGHQFPNYSSELNVNALLLGDSALYLCASSTEGGSGNSPLHFGNGTRLTVT.

In nucleotides, the CDR3 is TGTGCCAGCTCATCCAATAGCAATCAGCCCCAGCATTTT. Translating it yields CASSSNSNQPQHF. This chain joins TRBV18 and TRBJ1-5; no clear D gene. The V and J ends lost 5 bases and 0 bases respectively, with 5 bases between them. CDR1 is KGHSH and CDR2 is LQKENI in the germline V gene. This CDR3 comprises 13 residues.

This sequence joins TRBV10-3 and TRBJ2-1; TRBD2 agrees at 10 bases. Germline CDR1 reads ENHRY; CDR2 reads SYGVKD. This CDR3 has 15 residues. V lost 3 bases, J lost 3 bases, and 2 bases stayed unmatched. As DNA, the CDR3 is TGTGCCATCAGTGACCCTAGCGGGGGCTACAATGAGCAGTTCTTC. Translation gives CAISDPSGGYNEQFF.